The 32 T cell receptor beta chains reported below all come from one sample, sequenced in a study of blood T cell repertoires in COVID-19. This table comes from immunoSEQ multiplex PCR, and its TCRdb copy is limited to in-frame clones, with some not included. The sample comprises about 300,000 clones, 86% of which are singletons, and under 3% rests with the top ten. Sequencing used PBMCs or T cells enriched from blood (not recorded which). These receptors all stem from a woman aged 18-30 years who had recovered from COVID-19.

This clone was found once. The chain recombines TRBV29-1 with TRBJ2-7, with 9 bases that match TRBD2. The trim removed 2 bases at V and 7 bases at J, leaving 9 bases unmatched. The CDR3 spans 14 residues. Per germline, CDR1 SQVTM and CDR2 ANQGSEA. CDR3 residues: CSVERASGTREQYF. DNA for the CDR3: TGCAGCGTTGAAAGGGCTAGCGGGACTCGAGAGCAGTACTTC.

The gene calls are TRBV28 and TRBJ1-1; D might be TRBD1 (5 bases). The V and J ends lost 6 bases and 6 bases respectively, with 17 bases between them. Germline V gene sequence: CDR1 MDHEN, CDR2 SYDVKM. This CDR3 is 14 amino acids long. CDR3: CASRRRTSGAEAFF. CDR3 DNA: TGTGCCAGCAGGCGTCGGACAAGTGGCGCTGAAGCTTTCTTT.

J is TRBJ2-7 and V is TRBV27; the match to TRBD2 covers 7 bases. Germline lookup yields CDR1 MNHEY and CDR2 SMNVEV (reference sequence). Trimming removed 6 bases from V and 0 bases from J; junction bases left unmatched: 14. This CDR3 is built from 17 residues. The CDR3 is CASRALQLAHDSYEQYF. DNA of the CDR3: TGTGCCAGCAGGGCCCTCCAACTAGCGCACGACTCCTACGAGCAGTACTTC.

J is TRBJ1-1 and V is TRBV2; a possible D gene is TRBD1 (6 bases). The CDR3 length is 14 residues. Between the trimmed V and J ends, which lost 4 bases and 0 bases, there was a span of 9 bases. Germline CDR1 reads SNHLY; CDR2 reads FYNNEI. The CDR3 DNA is TGTGCCAGCAGTGGAGGACAGATGAACACTGAAGCTTTCTTT. This gives the protein CASSGGQMNTEAFF.

The CDR3 DNA reads TGTGCCAGCAGCCTACTTGACAGGGCTTCTAACTATGGCTACACCTTC. Its protein is CASSLLDRASNYGYTF. This chain connects TRBV9 to TRBJ1-2; 7 bases agree with TRBD1. CDR3 length equals 16 residues. With V trimmed by 4 bases and J by 0 bases, 9 bases remained unmatched. Germline V CDR1 and CDR2: SGDLS, YYNGEE.

The chain carries TRBV5-1 and TRBJ2-1; 7 nucleotides line up with TRBD2. V dropped 4 bases and J dropped 0; count of bases not matched to a gene: 7. Germline CDR1 is SGHRS and CDR2 is YFSETQ. CDR3 length: 16 residues. CDR3 loop: CASSQGTTSSYNEQFF. In DNA form, the CDR3 reads TGCGCCAGCAGCCAAGGGACTACGAGCTCCTACAATGAGCAGTTCTTC.

This clone was seen a handful of times. The chain is built from TRBV28 and TRBJ1-1; tentative D call: TRBD1 (6 bases). The germline gives CDR1 MDHEN, CDR2 SYDVKM. The CDR3 length is 17 residues. The V end lost 1 base, the J end lost 7 bases, and 22 bases lay between the germline ends. The CDR3 loop reads CASSLFQGPGGVGEAFF. In DNA, the CDR3 is TGTGCCAGCAGTTTATTTCAGGGGCCGGGTGGAGTCGGTGAAGCTTTCTTT.

The sample holds one count of this clone. The chain has TRBV30 and TRBJ2-7, with a tentative D call TRBD1 (5 bases). CDR3 size: 16 residues. The ends were cut back, 0 bases at V and 10 bases at J, with 25 bases in the middle. Germline lookup yields CDR1 GTSNPN and CDR2 SVGIG (reference sequence). This chain's CDR3 is CAWSVRFLGVDNAQYF. For the CDR3, the DNA is TGTGCCTGGAGTGTACGTTTCTTGGGTGTGGACAACGCCCAGTACTTC.

The rearrangement joins TRBV6-2 or TRBV6-3 to TRBJ2-1; TRBD2 might be the D (6 bases). With 6 bases removed from V and 8 bases from J, the gap between germline ends came to 17 bases. Germline V gene lookup returns CDR1 MNHEY and CDR2 SVGEGT. This CDR3 region has 14 residues. CDR3 in DNA: TGTGCCAGCAGATACGGGACTTCTTCGGATGAGCAGTTCTTC. Translating gives CASRYGTSSDEQFF.

The CDR3 nucleotides read TGTGCCAGCTCACCAGTGACAGGGGTCGAATGGACTGAAGCTTTCTTT. Encoded protein: CASSPVTGVEWTEAFF. V is TRBV18 and J is TRBJ1-1, with TRBD1 matching 8 bases. The germline gives CDR1 KGHSH, CDR2 LQKENI. The CDR3 extends over 16 amino acids. Germline trimming cut 2 bases from V and 5 bases from J; bases unmatched to any gene: 10.

This clone was seen many times. This chain links TRBV6-1 with TRBJ2-7; 8 nucleotides match TRBD1. This CDR3 has 16 residues. Germline V gives CDR1 MNHNS, CDR2 SASEGT. The ends lost 1 base at V and 5 bases at J; junction bases unmatched: 10. The CDR3 coding sequence is TGTGCCAGCAGTGAAGTGATAGGGCAGGGGGCCGACGAGCAGTACTTC. Encoded protein: CASSEVIGQGADEQYF.

The rearrangement uses TRBV25-1 and TRBJ2-4; weak D call: TRBD1 (6 bases). This CDR3 contains 12 residues. From germline, CDR1 is MGHDK and CDR2 SYGVNS. The V end was cut by 4 bases, the J end by 16 bases, with 17 bases between. The chain's CDR3 is CASSGYTQGLYF. DNA for the CDR3: TGTGCCAGCAGTGGATACACACAGGGCCTCTACTTC.

This rearrangement joins TRBV10-2 to TRBJ2-5; 13 bases are a match to TRBD2. Per germline, CDR1 WSHSY and CDR2 SAAADI. The junction had 5 bases not matched to a gene; V was cut back by 8 bases and J by 5 bases. The CDR3 sequence is 14 residues long. CDR3 sequence (DNA): TGCGCCAGCGGACTAGCGGGAGCGGGGGAGACCCAGTACTTC. Translated, it gives CASGLAGAGETQYF.

The chain is built from TRBV6-5 and TRBJ1-6, with 8 bases identical to TRBD1. Germline lookup yields CDR1 MNHEY and CDR2 SVGAGI. The CDR3 consists of 14 residues. Trimming cost V 6 bases and J 7 bases; bases outside gene matches: 5. CDR3 in amino acids: CASSSDRANSPLHF. The CDR3 bases are TGTGCCAGCAGCTCGGACAGGGCAAATTCACCCCTCCACTTT.

This chain joins TRBV7-2 and TRBJ1-1; D possibly corresponds to TRBD1 (5 bases). The CDR3 has 14 residues. Trimming cost V 2 bases and J 3 bases, with 10 bases left between them. Germline CDR1 and CDR2: SGHTA and FQGNSA. Here the CDR3 DNA reads TGTGCCAGCAGCTTAACCCGGGGGGACACTGAAGCTTTCTTT. Translated, it gives CASSLTRGDTEAFF. The variable domain in full, with the rest retrieved from reference TRBV7-2 and TRBJ1-1, is GAGVSQSPSNKVTEKGKDVELRCDPISGHTALYWYRQSLGQGLEFLIYFQGNSAPDKSGLPSDRFSAERTGGSVSTLTIQRTQQEDSAVYLCASSLTRGDTEAFFGQGTRLTVV.

The V gene is TRBV29-1, the J gene TRBJ2-7, with TRBD1 identical over 7 bases. Germline CDR1 SQVTM, CDR2 ANQGSEA. The J segment lost 6 bases and the V segment lost 4 bases, leaving 9 bases of the junction unmatched. The CDR3 has 13 residues. The CDR3 nucleotides are TGCAGCGTTGGGGGGATGACAGGGACCGAGCAGTACTTC. This codes for CSVGGMTGTEQYF.

The gene calls are TRBV18 and TRBJ2-2; 8 bases match TRBD2. V shed 1 base and J 3 bases; nucleotides not matched to a gene: 1. The germline V gene encodes CDR1 KGHSH and CDR2 LQKENI. The CDR3 has 15 residues. CDR3 loop: CASSPQLADTGELFF. The CDR3 DNA sequence: TGTGCCAGCTCACCACAACTAGCGGACACCGGGGAGCTGTTTTTT.

This clone was detected once. This rearrangement joins TRBV5-1 to TRBJ2-3; 11 bases align to TRBD2. The CDR3 sequence is 15 residues long. Unmatched junction bases numbered 4, after V lost 5 bases and J lost 2 bases. In germline, CDR1 is SGHRS, CDR2 YFSETQ. CDR3: CASRFSGGATDTQYF. CDR3 in DNA: TGCGCCAGCAGATTTAGCGGGGGGGCCACAGATACGCAGTATTTT.

The J gene is TRBJ2-7, the V gene TRBV29-1; 12 positions agree with TRBD1. Germline V CDR1 and CDR2: SQVTM, ANQGSEA. The CDR3 contains 15 residues. The V gene end was trimmed by 6 bases and the J gene end by 9 bases; junction bases not matched to a gene: 15. The CDR3 loop reads CSVSAHGTGGFGQYF. The CDR3 nucleotides read TGCAGCGTAAGCGCTCACGGGACAGGGGGCTTCGGGCAGTACTTC.

Details on this clone: Distinct nucleotide sequences in the sample also encode this CDR3. This chain connects TRBV7-6 to TRBJ1-1, with D perhaps matching TRBD1 (6 bases). The germline V and J ends were trimmed by 3 bases and 2 bases, with 16 bases remaining between them. From germline, CDR1 is SGHVS and CDR2 FNYEAQ. The CDR3 runs to 16 residues. CDR3 sequence reads: CASSFSAGRGNTEAFF. The CDR3 nucleotides are TGTGCCAGCAGCTTCTCGGCGGGCAGGGGAAACACTGAAGCTTTCTTT.

This chain links TRBV16 with TRBJ2-1; 8 bases fit TRBD2. This CDR3 comprises 14 residues. Germline V gives CDR1 KGHSY, CDR2 FQNENV. V was clipped by 1 base and J by 9 bases; unmatched bases: 5. The CDR3 DNA reads TGTGCCAGCAGCCAATTAACCGGGGGGGCTGAGCAGTTCTTC. It specifies CASSQLTGGAEQFF.

The chain carries TRBV7-6 and TRBJ2-3; 10 nucleotides agree with TRBD1. CDR1 is SGHVS, CDR2 FNYEAQ, per germline. The CDR3 runs 17 residues. With 3 bases clipped from V and 4 bases from J, the junction kept 10 bases outside the gene matches. The CDR3 DNA reads as TGTGCCAGCAGCTTGATCCCGACAGGGGGCGGCGCAGATACGCAGTATTTT. This codes for CASSLIPTGGGADTQYF.

The chain combines TRBV9 with TRBJ2-1; 13 positions match TRBD2. Per the germline V gene, CDR1 is SGDLS and CDR2 is YYNGEE. Losses at the gene ends were 0 bases for V and 1 base for J; bases not matched to a gene: 1. This CDR3 has 17 residues. In nucleotides, the CDR3 is TGTGCCAGCAGCGTAGGGACTAGCGGGAGATCCTACAATGAGCAGTTCTTC. Translating it yields CASSVGTSGRSYNEQFF.

The chain joins TRBV19 to TRBJ2-5; no clear D. This CDR3 contains 10 residues. Deletions cut 10 bases from V and 7 bases from J, with 10 bases between. Germline CDR1 LNHDA, CDR2 SQIVND (reference sequence). The CDR3 sequence is CATESGTQYF. In DNA, the CDR3 is TGTGCCACTGAGTCTGGGACCCAGTACTTC.

The J gene is TRBJ2-7, the V gene TRBV7-2; D perhaps matches TRBD1 (6 bases). Germline-derived CDR1 and CDR2 are SGHTA and FQGNSA. With 4 bases removed from V and 4 bases from J, the gap between germline ends came to 20 bases. The CDR3 loop spans 16 amino acids. In nucleotides, the CDR3 is TGTGCCAGCAGCTCTGGGGCAGGGGAAGGGCTTTACGAGCAGTACTTC. Translation gives CASSSGAGEGLYEQYF.

V gene TRBV2 combines with J gene TRBJ1-1; TRBD1 is a possible D gene (5 bases). The CDR3 runs to 13 residues. V was shortened by 6 bases and J by 4 bases, with 12 bases between the two germline ends. Germline V gives CDR1 SNHLY, CDR2 FYNNEI. CDR3 residues: CASRVPGSTEAFF. In nucleotides, the CDR3 is TGTGCCAGCAGAGTTCCAGGGTCCACTGAAGCTTTCTTT.

This chain links TRBV14 with TRBJ2-3; maybe TRBD2 (5 bases). CDR1 is SGHDN, CDR2 FVKESK, per germline. The V end was cut by 5 bases, the J end by 3 bases, with 9 bases between. CDR3 size: 13 residues. As DNA, the CDR3 is TGTGCCAGCAGCTCCTCGGGAACAGATACGCAGTATTTT. Translating it yields CASSSSGTDTQYF.

This sequence joins TRBV6-2 or TRBV6-3 and TRBJ2-3; TRBD1 might be the D (5 bases). V lost 2 bases, J lost 11 bases, and 8 bases lay in between. This CDR3 is 11 amino acids long. The V gene's germline CDR1 is MNHEY and CDR2 SVGEGT. The CDR3 nucleotides read TGTGCCAGCAGTTACGACCAGGGGCAGTATTTT. Translation gives CASSYDQGQYF.

The chain employs TRBV5-4 and TRBJ1-2; D unclear. V lost 2 bases and J 0 bases, leaving 8 bases between the germline ends. The length of the CDR3 is 14 residues. Germline V gene data show CDR1 as SGHNT and CDR2 as YYREEE (reference sequence). The CDR3 spells CASSFYIANYGYTF. In DNA form, the CDR3 reads TGTGCCAGCAGCTTTTACATTGCTAACTATGGCTACACCTTC.

Of note for this clone: In the same sample, other DNA sequences code for this CDR3. J is TRBJ2-7 and V is TRBV27; 7 bases match TRBD2. J gave up 3 bases and V 2 bases, and 1 base lay outside the gene matches. CDR3 length equals 13 residues. CDR1 is MNHEY, CDR2 SMNVEV, per germline (reference sequence). CDR3 DNA sequence: TGTGCCAGCAGTTTAGGGGGGGGCTACGAGCAGTACTTC. Protein sequence: CASSLGGGYEQYF.

This clone was seen only once. This chain connects TRBV3-1 (or the pseudogene TRBV3-2) to TRBJ1-4, with a possible D match to TRBD1 (6 bases). This CDR3 contains 16 residues. The V and J ends lost 6 bases and 3 bases respectively, with 17 bases between them. Germline V gene lookup returns CDR1 LGHDT and CDR2 YNNKEL (reference sequence). CDR3 region: CASSPIPGQPNEKLFF. The CDR3 DNA reads as TGTGCCAGCAGTCCGATTCCCGGACAGCCTAATGAAAAACTGTTTTTT.

This chain connects TRBV6-1 to TRBJ2-1, with TRBD2 identical over 14 bases. Germline V lookup: CDR1 MNHNS, CDR2 SASEGT. This CDR3 has 16 residues. Trimming removed 0 bases from V and 8 bases from J; junction bases left unmatched: 3. CDR3 amino acids: CASSEATSGRGDEQFF. CDR3 nucleotide sequence: TGTGCCAGCAGTGAAGCGACTAGCGGGAGGGGCGATGAGCAGTTCTTC.